This T cell receptor beta chain was obtained from a study of beta chain features in type 1 diabetes. Study details: Age, gender, cell numbers and subset yield matched between patients and controls.

Notes on the study in general: In every one of the four CD4+ subsets, TCRB CDR3s were moderately but significantly shorter in Type 1 diabetes patients.

Worth noting for this clone: Its target is not known.

From germline, CDR1 is SNHLY and CDR2 FYNNEI. V lost 5 bases, J lost 4 bases, and 14 bases lay in between. The CDR3 totals 15 residues. Expressed TCRB transcripts were sequenced because the isolated RNA had all been reverse transcribed beforehand. The data were produced by immunoSEQ multiplex PCR, yet TCRdb's version contains in-frame clones alone and is incomplete. The sample records hundreds of thousands of clones, roughly 15% being singletons. The specimen was naive CD4+ T cells from blood. This TCR derives from a woman aged 18-29 years in good health. V usage is TRBV2 and J usage is TRBJ2-2; D is unclear. CDR3: CASSTRRTVTGELFF. Here the CDR3 DNA reads TGTGCCAGCAGTACGCGCCGGACCGTCACCGGGGAGCTGTTTTTT.